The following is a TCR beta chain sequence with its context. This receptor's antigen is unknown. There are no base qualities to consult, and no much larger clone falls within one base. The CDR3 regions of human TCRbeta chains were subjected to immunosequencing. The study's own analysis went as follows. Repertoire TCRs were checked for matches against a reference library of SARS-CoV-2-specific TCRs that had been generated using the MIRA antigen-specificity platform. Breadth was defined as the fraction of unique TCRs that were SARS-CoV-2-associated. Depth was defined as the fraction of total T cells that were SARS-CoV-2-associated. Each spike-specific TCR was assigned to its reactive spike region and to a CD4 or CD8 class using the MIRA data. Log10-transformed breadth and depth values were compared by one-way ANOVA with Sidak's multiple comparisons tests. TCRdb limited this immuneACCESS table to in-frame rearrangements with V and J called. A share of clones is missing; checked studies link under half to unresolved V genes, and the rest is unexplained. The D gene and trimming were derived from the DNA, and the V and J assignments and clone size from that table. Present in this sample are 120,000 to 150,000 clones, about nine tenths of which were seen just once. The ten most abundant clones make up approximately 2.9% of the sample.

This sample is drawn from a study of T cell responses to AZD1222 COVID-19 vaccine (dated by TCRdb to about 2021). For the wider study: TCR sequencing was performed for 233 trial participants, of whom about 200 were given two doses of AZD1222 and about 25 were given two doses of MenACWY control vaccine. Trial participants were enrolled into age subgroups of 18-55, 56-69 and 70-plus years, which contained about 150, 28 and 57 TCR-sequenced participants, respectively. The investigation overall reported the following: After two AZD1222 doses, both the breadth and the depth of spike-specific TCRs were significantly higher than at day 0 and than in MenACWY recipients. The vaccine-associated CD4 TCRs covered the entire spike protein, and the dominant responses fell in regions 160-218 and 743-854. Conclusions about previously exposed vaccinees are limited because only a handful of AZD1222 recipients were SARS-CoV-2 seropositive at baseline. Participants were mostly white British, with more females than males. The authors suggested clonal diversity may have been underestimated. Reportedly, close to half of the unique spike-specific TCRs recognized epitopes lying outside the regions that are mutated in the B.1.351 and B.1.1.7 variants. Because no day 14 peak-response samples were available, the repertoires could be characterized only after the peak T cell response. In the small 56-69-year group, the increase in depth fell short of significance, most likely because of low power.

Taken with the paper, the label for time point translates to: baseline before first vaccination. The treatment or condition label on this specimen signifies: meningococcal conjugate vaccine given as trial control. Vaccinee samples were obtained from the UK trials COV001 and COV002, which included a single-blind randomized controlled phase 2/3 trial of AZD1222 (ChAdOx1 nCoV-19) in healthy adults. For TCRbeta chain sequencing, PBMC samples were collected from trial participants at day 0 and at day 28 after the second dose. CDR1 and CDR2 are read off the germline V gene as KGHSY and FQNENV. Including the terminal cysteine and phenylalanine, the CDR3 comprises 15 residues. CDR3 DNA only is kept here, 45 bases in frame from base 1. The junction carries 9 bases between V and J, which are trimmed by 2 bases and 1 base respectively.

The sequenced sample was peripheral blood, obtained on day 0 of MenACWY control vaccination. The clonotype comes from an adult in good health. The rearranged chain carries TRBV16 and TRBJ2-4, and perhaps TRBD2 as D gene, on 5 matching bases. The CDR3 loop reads CASSQVEGAKNIQYF. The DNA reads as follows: TGTGCCAGCAGCCAAGTCGAGGGCGCCAAAAACATTCAGTACTTC.